The entry below gives a single TCR beta chain sequence along with its context. Its antigen is still unknown. This CDR3 region has 14 residues. The V end lost 4 bases, the J end lost 2 bases, and 12 bases lay between the germline ends. Germline V CDR1 and CDR2: KGHSY, FQNENV. The source of the sample is a study of vaccination effects on CD4 cells after COVID-19. Overall study context: The median interval between the second dose and post-vaccine sampling was 72 days.

Ahead of sequencing, the ViraFEST assay grew antigen-specific CD4+ T cells using viral peptide pools. Subsequent to a culture period of under 11 days, CD4+ T cells were isolated. Participants were vaccinated with two doses of either the BNT162b2 or mRNA-1273 vaccine. Vaccine recipients, nucleocapsid antibody negative, had no prior SARS-CoV-2 infection. Fresh IL-2-containing medium replaced half the medium on days 3 and 7. Data came from immunoSEQ multiplex PCR; TCRdb stores just in-frame clones and leaves some out. In the table there are about 60,000 clones, approximately 78% of which are singletons.

Sequences were derived from CD4+ T cells from PBMCs cultured with HCoV-OC43 spike peptides, sampled after COVID-19 vaccination. Subset reported: HCoV-OC43 spike overlapping peptide pool stimulation. The source of this sequence is a human donor who received a COVID-19 vaccine. V usage is TRBV16 and J usage is TRBJ2-7; D ambiguous. The CDR3 protein is CASSLLPDPYEQYV. CDR3 DNA: TGTGCCAGCAGCCTCCTCCCCGACCCCTACGAGCAGTACGTC.